These 11 T cell receptor beta chains share one sample of origin, sequenced in a study of neurological immune-mediated disorders. Noted time point: longitudinal time-point 3. TCRdb redid the calling of the 5' RACE reads with MiXCR, one entry per CDR3 protein. Of approximately 58,000 distinct CDR3 sequences listed, 7% to 9% are singletons. The material sequenced was PBMCs. The receptor source for this set is a woman aged 40 to 49 in good health.

This clonotype was observed many times. CDR3 in DNA: TGTGCCAGCATTCTGGGGGGGCTCCTGAACACTGAAGCTTTCTTT. As protein: CASILGGLLNTEAFF. This chain uses TRBV6-6 with TRBJ1-1; the D gene is possibly TRBD1 (6 bases). CDR3 size: 15 residues. V gave up 7 bases and J gave up 0 bases, with 15 bases separating them. The germline V gene encodes CDR1 MNHNY and CDR2 SVGAGI (reference sequence).

This clonotype has a count of ten or more. This sequence joins TRBV2 and TRBJ1-5, with TRBD1 as a possible D gene (5 bases). The V end lost 2 bases, the J end lost 0 bases, and 8 bases lay between the germline ends. The CDR3 covers 15 residues. CDR1 is SNHLY, CDR2 FYNNEI, per germline. CDR3 protein: CASSEQGLSNQPQHF. The CDR3 nucleotides read TGTGCCAGCAGTGAACAGGGCCTTAGCAATCAGCCCCAGCATTTT.

This clonotype was observed many times. J is TRBJ2-2 and V is TRBV15, with a possible D match to TRBD2 (6 bases). From germline, CDR1 is LNHNV and CDR2 YYDKDF (reference sequence). V was clipped by 5 bases and J by 3 bases, with 16 bases between them. This CDR3 is 16 amino acids long. In DNA, the CDR3 is TGTGCCACCAGCGTGGGACTCCTGGGTGACACCGGGGAGCTGTTTTTT. This translates into CATSVGLLGDTGELFF.

This clonotype was detected ten times or more. The gene calls are TRBV20-1 and TRBJ1-5, with D uncertain. The V gene lost 6 bases and the J gene lost 0 bases, with 9 bases spanning the gap. Germline-derived CDR1 and CDR2 are DFQATT and SNEGSKA (reference sequence). The CDR3 consists of 13 residues. The CDR3 sequence: CSALTDSNQPQHF. For the CDR3, the DNA is TGCAGTGCGTTAACCGATAGCAATCAGCCCCAGCATTTT.

This clonotype showed up many times. The V gene is TRBV7-3, the J gene TRBJ2-6, with D perhaps TRBD2 (5 bases). Germline V CDR1 and CDR2: SGHTA, FQGTGA. The CDR3 has 16 residues. Trimming removed 5 bases at V and 2 bases at J, with 13 bases between. This CDR3 is CASSPSSGTGANVLTF. Written as DNA, the CDR3 is TGTGCCAGCAGCCCATCCTCGGGGACTGGGGCCAACGTCCTGACTTTC.

This clonotype was found a few times. This chain uses TRBV6-5 with TRBJ2-5; TRBD2 agrees at 10 bases. The CDR3 spans 15 residues. Looked up from germline, CDR1 is MNHEY and CDR2 is SVGAGI. Trimming cost V 5 bases and J 1 base; bases outside gene matches: 4. This CDR3 reads CASSTLAGGQETQYF. The CDR3 DNA follows: TGTGCCAGCAGTACGTTAGCGGGAGGCCAAGAGACCCAGTACTTC.

In this sample, this clonotype turned up many times. The V gene is TRBV12-3 or TRBV12-4, the J gene TRBJ2-1; 14 bases match TRBD2. With V trimmed by 6 bases and J by 1 base, 11 bases remained unmatched. CDR3 length equals 19 residues. CDR3 DNA sequence: TGTGCCAGCAGGGATTCCGGGACTAGCGGGAGAAGATCCTACAATGAGCAGTTCTTC. This encodes CASRDSGTSGRRSYNEQFF.

This clonotype was observed at least ten times. The J gene is TRBJ1-5, the V gene TRBV20-1; D gene unclear. V was cut by 6 bases and J by 3 bases, with 12 bases left in between. CDR3 size: 13 residues. Germline V gene sequence: CDR1 DFQATT, CDR2 SNEGSKA (reference sequence). CDR3 protein: CSASLKYNQPQHF. CDR3 coding DNA: TGCAGTGCCAGCCTCAAATACAATCAGCCCCAGCATTTT.

This clonotype was counted at least ten times. J is TRBJ2-7 and V is TRBV20-1; 7 nucleotides align to TRBD1. Germline lookup yields CDR1 DFQATT and CDR2 SNEGSKA (reference sequence). This CDR3 has 13 amino acids. V lost 6 bases, J lost 3 bases, and 8 bases stayed unmatched. CDR3 protein: CSAEGQSNYEQYF. CDR3 in DNA: TGCAGTGCAGAGGGACAGTCGAACTACGAGCAGTACTTC.

In its sample, this clonotype was seen many times. The chain is built from TRBV6-5 and TRBJ1-1, with D uncertain. This CDR3 is built from 15 residues. Trimming cost V 0 bases and J 0 bases, with 8 bases left between them. Per germline, CDR1 MNHEY and CDR2 SVGAGI. The CDR3 region has the DNA TGTGCCAGCAGTTACTCGACCCTGCTGAACACTGAAGCTTTCTTT. Residues: CASSYSTLLNTEAFF.

This clonotype has at least ten counts. This sequence joins TRBV6-6 and TRBJ1-1; no reliable D call. Germline V gives CDR1 MNHNY, CDR2 SVGAGI (reference sequence). V was clipped by 7 bases and J by 4 bases, with 16 bases between them. The CDR3 is made up of 14 amino acids. The CDR3 sequence is CASKARLAGTEAFF. Written as DNA, the CDR3 is TGTGCCAGCAAGGCCCGCCTAGCAGGCACTGAAGCTTTCTTT.